Reported below is one T cell receptor (beta chain). Its specific antigen is unknown. Within one base of it there is no much larger clone, and no base qualities were kept. This sample is drawn from a study of early T cells in non-severe SARS-CoV-2 infection (dated by TCRdb to the early 2020s). Study-level background: Bulk RNA from unsorted whole blood was used for TCR sequencing, so alpha and beta chains could not be paired.

Libraries were built with 5' RACE. Sequencing relied on a NextSeq 500. The TCR library protocol attached unique molecular identifiers to individual cDNA molecules to correct for sequencing error and PCR bias. Both TCR alpha and beta chains were sequenced, and tight co-correlation was observed between alpha and beta sequence abundances in each sample. The source study handled its data this way. Decombinator V4 was used to annotate the V gene, J gene and CDR3 of the TCR sequences. Expanded TCRs were defined as changing significantly between any two time points under a Poisson model with p below 0.0001. Abundances of TCRs were expressed as counts per million after normalisation to the total number of TCRs sequenced in each sample. TRAV1-2 paired with TRAJ12, TRAJ20 or TRAJ33 defined MAIT TCRs, while TRAV10 paired with TRAJ18 defined iNKT TCRs. VDJdb, accessed on 1 November 2021, was searched for TCRs annotated for CMV, EBV and SARS-CoV-2, and TCRs annotated for more than one antigen were excluded. TCRdb trimmed public reads at Q25 via fastp, called clones via MiXCR and kept in-frame beta chains. Identical CDR3 protein sequences are pooled into one entry, listed with their most common genes and DNA. These V and J calls derive from TCRdb rather than the authors' analysis. The sample contains 100,000 to 120,000 distinct CDR3 sequences, approximately 12% of them found a single time. 3% to 4.5% of the sample lies in the top ten.

This was a case-control study nested in a cohort of healthcare workers in London, UK, who had nasopharyngeal swab PCR tests and blood samples taken every week. Between 23 and 31 March 2020, the week of the UK lockdown, healthcare workers were enrolled and then followed up weekly for as long as 16 weeks. Via the germline V gene, CDR1 is SQVTM and CDR2 ANQGSEA. Measured from the cysteine to the phenylalanine, the CDR3 is 13 residues long. Of the read, only the CDR3 DNA is kept; its 39 bases are in frame from base 1. V drops 2 bases and J drops 4 bases, leaving 9 bases in between. The paper as a whole reports these results and caveats: Matching against VDJdb was skewed toward anti-spike CD8 responses, likely underestimated virus-specific expansions, and missed private and CD4 specificities.

The sequence was collected from an adult who was a healthcare worker with PCR-confirmed SARS-CoV-2 infection or an uninfected control (not recorded which). The input for sequencing was whole blood, taken at baseline. The chain is made from TRBV29-1 and TRBJ2-1, with an unclear D gene assignment. CDR3 region: CSVETPSYNEQFF. The DNA is as follows: TGCAGCGTTGAAACCCCCAGTTACAATGAGCAGTTCTTC.